Presented here are 3 T cell receptor beta chains from one specimen sequenced in a study of regulatory T cells in long-lasting Graves disease. Time point reported: persistent/refractory GD, antithyroid drugs over 5 years with positive TRAb. The TCR library was prepared using RNA isolated from PBMCs. In building TCR beta libraries, iRepertoire HTBI primers were used together with Arm-PCR of CDR3 regions. TCRdb re-analysed the multiplex PCR reads in MiXCR, keeping a single row per CDR3 protein. The table has about 290,000 distinct CDR3 sequences, around a fifth seen once. Sequencing used peripheral blood mononuclear cells (PBMCs), obtained when the disease was refractory, from a patient treated with antithyroid drugs. Source of these receptors: a female donor with Graves disease.

Ten or more counts support this clonotype. The gene calls are TRBV28 and TRBJ2-5, with a tentative D call TRBD2 (6 bases). CDR3 length equals 13 residues. The V end was cut by 5 bases, the J end by 5 bases, with 12 bases between. Germline V gives CDR1 MDHEN, CDR2 SYDVKM. CDR3 in amino acids: CASSQPSGETQYF. In DNA, the CDR3 is TGTGCCAGCAGTCAACCCAGCGGGGAGACCCAGTACTTC.

This clonotype was found many times. DNA for the CDR3: TGTGCCAGTCAGGGAGCCGGAGAGACCCAGTACTTC. Protein product: CASQGAGETQYF. V gene TRBV7-2 combines with J gene TRBJ2-5; D assignment may be TRBD1 or TRBD2 (5 bases each). The germline V and J ends were trimmed by 9 bases and 4 bases, with 12 bases remaining between them. Germline CDR1 SGHTA, CDR2 FQGNSA. CDR3 length: 12 residues.

This clonotype appeared many times. The rearrangement links TRBV6-1 to TRBJ2-5; TRBD2 matches at 13 bases. The CDR3 runs to 15 residues. V lost 6 bases and J lost 4; bases outside the gene matches: 5. Germline V CDR1 and CDR2: MNHNS, SASEGT. The CDR3 DNA sequence: TGTGCCAGCAGACCAACTAGCGGGAGGGGAGAGACCCAGTACTTC. It yields the protein CASRPTSGRGETQYF.